This section outlines one T cell receptor (beta chain) sequence together with its context. The clone's antigen remains unknown. No qualities accompany the bases; no much larger clone lies one base away. The cohort comprised fewer than 700 healthy bone marrow donors. At the time of sampling, every cohort member was nominally healthy, though immune exposures that went unrecorded were likely present. The donor tested CMV seropositive and was one of the 289 seropositive cohort members. Each donor provided a peripheral blood sample, and peripheral blood mononuclear cells were used for TCR beta sequencing. The Qiagen DNeasy Blood Extraction Kit was used to extract genomic DNA from the blood cell samples. The CDR3 holds 14 amino acids from the cysteine to the phenylalanine. Left in the record is the CDR3 DNA by itself, 42 bases read in frame from the first base. After removal of 6 bases from V and 2 bases from J, the junction retains 5 bases not matched to a gene. CDR1 and CDR2, per the germline V gene, are ENHRY and SYGVKD.

The data are from a study of cytomegalovirus exposure and HLA in healthy donors (dated by TCRdb to 2016 to 2017). Context from the whole study: According to an earlier analysis of several hundred of the donors, 150 million to 200 million T cells yielded 117 million unique TCR beta sequences and approximately 300 Gb of sequence data. An early release covering roughly 600 HLA-typed donors comprised about 290 gigabases of sequencing data and approximately 80 million unique TCR sequences. Of the 300 to 450 genotyped donors, 80% to 90% were placed in the genetic ancestry cluster associated with self-reported Caucasian donors. The study aimed to test whether signatures of past pathogen exposure could be identified by cataloging public T cell receptors. The T cell repertoires of roughly 660 subjects were profiled by immunosequencing and related to cytomegalovirus serostatus. A separate validation cohort of over a hundred different subjects was used in addition to the roughly 620-subject first cohort. To predict cytomegalovirus infection status, the study combined high-throughput TCR immunosequencing, statistical association of individual TCRs with disease status, and machine learning. To study patterns of TCR occurrence, a later analysis re-analyzed previously published TCR beta repertoires from 666 donors and added high-resolution HLA genotyping. The later analysis used no new phenotypic data to find candidate immune exposures, relying instead on TCR beta sequences and their occurrence across donors. In an earlier analysis of several hundred of the donors, high-throughput TCR beta sequencing was used to judge whether each TCR beta V gene segment behaved as functional or pseudogenic. Donor age, sex, ethnicity and CMV serostatus were collected together with the repertoire data. A later genetic analysis used genome-wide SNP genotypes for about three fifths of the roughly 700 donors, treating that subset as a discovery cohort. All discovery cohort repertoires had been generated on a single sequencing platform. Class I and class II HLA loci were covered by the typing at four-digit resolution. Typing coverage differed by locus: A, B, C, DRB1 and DQB1 were typed in about 629-640 donors, DQA1 in around 500, DPA1 in 600 to 610, and DPB1 in about 450. Roughly five DR-DQ haplotypes were handled as single units for association and clustering because linkage in the cohort was strong. Across some 400 genotyped donors of the cohort, an average of approximately 240,000 unique TCR beta nucleotide sequences per donor were sequenced, and around 19% of those sequences were non-productive.

Overall results and qualifications from the work: A later analysis associated 15,000 to 20,000 TCR beta sequences with specific HLA alleles at a false discovery rate of 0.05. A further reported finding was that TCR beta sequences accurately predicted the HLA-A and HLA-B alleles for most subjects in the first cohort. Fewer than 20 rarely observed V segments, including chromosome 9 orphons, were excluded from the earlier analysis of several hundred of the donors because counts were too low. The study gave a list of roughly 150 TCR beta chains associated with cytomegalovirus. In a later analysis, most CMV-associated TCR beta chains were found to appear HLA-restricted, with HLA associations seemingly driven largely by CMV exposure. Some IMGT-functional V segments, including TRBV6-2 and TRBV6-3, could not be distinguished by the 87-base-pair reads and were therefore excluded. The classifier was reported to diagnose cytomegalovirus status with high specificity and sensitivity in both the original cohort and the validation cohort. A later genetic analysis associated a missense DCLRE1C variant with V-gene and J-gene trimming of TCR beta chains, and an independent cohort replicated the association. Immune exposure information for the cohort was limited to CMV serostatus. In a later analysis, the rate of TCR association differed among HLA loci, with DRB1 alleles having the most associated TCRs and HLA-C alleles having the fewest. While some public TCRs were present in many individuals, most TCR sequences turned up only very rarely across donors. The sequencing pipeline was judged likely to have produced a cluster of highly shared sequence variants as a technical artifact. The cohort was sequenced for TCR beta chains only, and without alpha or paired-chain data the features that could be detected were limited. The authors suggested that the approach could potentially be extended to other disease states and immunological phenotypes. The presence/absence analyses assumed that sequencing depth was roughly uniform across donors, and that assumption may not be true. According to a later analysis, parvovirus B19, influenza, CMV and Epstein-Barr virus appeared linked to several top co-occurrence clusters. In vitro tests confirmed that a few of the cytomegalovirus-associated TCR beta chains recognize cytomegalovirus antigens. Assigning TCR associations to individual alleles was difficult when HLA alleles, especially DR and DQ, strongly co-occurred. Compared with equally common non-associated chains, HLA-associated TCR beta chains in a later analysis were more clonally expanded and had lower generation probabilities. An earlier analysis of approximately 590 of the donors showed that most TCR beta V segments appeared in productive rearrangements either about 90% or about 30% of the time, which broadly matched IMGT annotations. According to a later genetic analysis, donors in an Asian-associated ancestry cluster had fewer N-insertions in productive TCRs than the roughly 660-donor mean. Linkage disequilibrium might explain the correlated functional status among segregating V segments, but an unknown experimental factor could not be excluded. Because some donors lacked HLA typing at each locus, the association tests relied only on the typed subset.

Library method: the immunoSEQ multiplex PCR assay. For the multiplex PCR, a mixture combining 60 forward primers for TCR Vbeta segments and 13 reverse primers for TCR Jbeta segments was used. The CDR3 region of rearranged TCR beta genes was amplified from genomic DNA with a multiplex PCR assay. The Illumina HiSeq System was used to sequence the amplified TCR beta libraries as 87-base-pair reads. As for the original processing: A later analysis tallied some 79 million unique TCR beta chains across the 640 or so repertoires, and around 10 million of those chains were shared by two or more donors. Raw reads were error-corrected and collapsed into unique sequences by a nearest-neighbor algorithm in which closely related sequences were merged to remove PCR and sequencing errors. V, D and J gene segments were assigned by aligning CDR3 sequences to IMGT reference sequences. Each retained sequence needed at least a six-nucleotide match to both a V gene segment and a J gene segment. A rearrangement counted as productive if the CDR3 had no stop codons and remained in frame with V and J, and every other rearrangement counted as non-productive. CDR3 was defined by IMGT convention, running from the second conserved V-encoded cysteine to the conserved J-encoded phenylalanine. The earlier analysis of about 570 of the donors excluded any sequence lacking an unambiguous match to a single V gene segment. An earlier analysis of a few hundred of the donors called V segments functional above 56.7% productive rearrangements and segregating when the between-donor standard deviation exceeded 5%. A statistical classification framework was developed to diagnose cytomegalovirus status using the catalog of TCR beta chain sequences. A later analysis assigned V and J genes by comparing TCR nucleotide sequences with IMGT/GENE-DB human TR gene sequences. In a later analysis, CDR3 sequences and most-parsimonious VDJ recombination scenarios were assigned using the TCRdist pipeline. In a later analysis, each TCR beta chain was defined by its CDR3 amino acid sequence together with its V-gene family, and reads without a unique V-gene family were excluded. As a way to deal with suspected cross-contamination and a sequencing artifact, a later analysis dropped more than 500 nucleotide sequences that were highly shared and had low generation probability. In a later analysis, a clonal expansion index for each public chain was calculated from normalized within-repertoire ranks of inferred template counts. In a later analysis, generation probabilities were computed with a VDJ recombination model fitted to out-of-frame rearrangements, and the resulting probabilities were checked against IGoR. In a later analysis, TCR-TCR, TCR-HLA and TCR-CMV co-occurrence was scored with hypergeometric tests, and a repertoire-size bias correction was applied to TCR pairs. In a later analysis, false discovery rates were estimated by permuting HLA or CMV assignments 20 times. In a later analysis, co-occurring TCRs were grouped with DBSCAN, and TCRdist sequence similarity was added when clustering was performed within HLA-allele-positive subsets. Repertoires with fewer than 30,000 or more than 120,000 public chains, plus five repertoires with anomalous nucleotide sharing, were excluded from co-occurrence clustering. TCRdb provides this immuneACCESS table in a form limited to in-frame rearrangements. Some clones are lacking; in checked studies, under half of them reflect an unresolved V gene, and why the rest are absent is not known. V and J calls and clone size are as listed in that table; D and trimming were resolved from the DNA. The sample table contains approximately 100,000 clones; only one count was recorded for 76% of them. The ten largest clones represent approximately 12% of the sample.

The V and J genes are TRBV10-3 and TRBJ1-1; 8 central bases correspond to TRBD1. The origin of this receptor is a woman between 35 and 50 years old in good health and CMV-seropositive. Sequenced input: PBMCs. This receptor carries the CDR3 CAIRGTGGNTEAFF. The DNA sequence is given as TGTGCCATCAGGGGGACAGGCGGTAACACTGAAGCTTTCTTT.